This T cell receptor (beta chain) was sequenced during a study of response to subunit inactivated influenza vaccine (dated by TCRdb to between 2018 and 2020). Some background on the complete study: To follow how T cells responded to a trivalent subunit inactivated influenza vaccine, the researchers relied on deep quantitative profiling of the T cell receptor repertoire. Overall study outcomes, separate from this receptor: The authors proposed that each seasonal influenza vaccination may bring in only a limited number of new T cells.

The germline V gene (reference sequence) gives CDR1 as DFQATT and CDR2 as SNEGSKA. V loses 7 bases of germline sequence and J loses 6 bases, and the interval between the two ends is 26 bases. The CDR3 has 16 amino acids, counting the end cysteine and phenylalanine. Only the CDR3 DNA stays, 48 bases, in frame from base 1. This specimen's time point label, interpreted: around 47 days after influenza vaccine administration. Concerning this clonotype: Its antigen is still unknown. The sample holds no much larger clone one base away, and base qualities are not on file.

The library relied on RT-PCR. Instrument on record: Illumina HiSeq 2500. TCRdb trimmed public reads at Q25 via fastp, called clones via MiXCR and kept in-frame beta chains. Each entry is one CDR3 protein sequence, shown with its most common DNA and genes. This sample has under 200,000 distinct CDR3 sequences in its table, and around 9.9% of those were observed once. Around 12% of the sample belongs to the ten largest clones. Source: non-naive T cells sorted from PBMCs, taken 40 to 50 days after vaccination. Per the publication, the cell subset or site label means: memory T cell fraction. The chain is encoded by TRBV20-1 joined to TRBJ2-3, with the D assignment possibly TRBD1 or TRBD2, given 5 matching bases for each. The receptor comes from a man between 45 and 60 years old who received an inactivated influenza vaccine. Donor details come from another sample of the same person, matched by shared clones. The bases are TGCAGTGTCACTCGGGGTACAGGTTATAACGGGGATACGCAGTATTTT. Translation gives CSVTRGTGYNGDTQYF.